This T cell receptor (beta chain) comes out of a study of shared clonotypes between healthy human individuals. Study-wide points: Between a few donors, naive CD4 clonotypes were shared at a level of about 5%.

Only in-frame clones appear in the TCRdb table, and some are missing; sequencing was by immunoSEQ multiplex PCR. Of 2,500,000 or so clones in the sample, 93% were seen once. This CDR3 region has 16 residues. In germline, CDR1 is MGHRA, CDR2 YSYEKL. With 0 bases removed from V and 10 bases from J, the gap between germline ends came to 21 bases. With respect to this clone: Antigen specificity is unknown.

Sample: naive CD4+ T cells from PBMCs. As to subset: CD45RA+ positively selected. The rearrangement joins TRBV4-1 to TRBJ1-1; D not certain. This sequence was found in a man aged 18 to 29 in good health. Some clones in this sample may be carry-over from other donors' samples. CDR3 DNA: TGCGCCAGCAGCCAAGACGTGGTGGGATCCGCCGGGGTAGCTTTCTTT. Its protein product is CASSQDVVGSAGVAFF.